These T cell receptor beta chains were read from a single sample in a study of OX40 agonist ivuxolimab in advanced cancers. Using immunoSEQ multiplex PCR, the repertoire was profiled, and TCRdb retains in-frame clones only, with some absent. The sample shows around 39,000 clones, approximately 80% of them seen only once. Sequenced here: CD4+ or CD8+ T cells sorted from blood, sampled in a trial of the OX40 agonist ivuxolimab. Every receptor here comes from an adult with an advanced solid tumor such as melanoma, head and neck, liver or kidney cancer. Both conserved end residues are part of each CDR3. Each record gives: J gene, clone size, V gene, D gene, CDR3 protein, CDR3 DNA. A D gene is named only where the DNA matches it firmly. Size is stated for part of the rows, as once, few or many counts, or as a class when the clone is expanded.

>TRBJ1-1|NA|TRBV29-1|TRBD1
CSVVLPGQGVAFF
TGCAGCGTCGTCTTACCGGGACAGGGGGTGGCTTTCTTT
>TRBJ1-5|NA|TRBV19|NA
CASSMGRGSNQPQHF
TGTGCCAGTAGTATGGGACGGGGAAGCAATCAGCCCCAGCATTTT
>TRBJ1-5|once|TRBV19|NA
CASSIYGGMYDQPQHF
TGTGCCAGTAGTATCTATGGAGGGATGTACGATCAGCCCCAGCATTTT
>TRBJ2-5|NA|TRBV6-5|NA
CASSPKVLGGTQYF
TGTGCCAGCAGTCCCAAAGTACTAGGTGGGACCCAGTACTTC
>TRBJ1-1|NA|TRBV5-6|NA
CASSLGPHFGAFTEAFF
TGTGCCAGCAGCTTGGGGCCGCATTTCGGGGCGTTCACTGAAGCTTTCTTT
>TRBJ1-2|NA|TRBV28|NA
CASSLRGGNYGYTF
TGTGCCAGCAGTTTAAGGGGGGGCAACTATGGCTACACCTTC
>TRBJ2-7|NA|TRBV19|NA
CASSIPTLSNEQYF
TGTGCCAGTAGTATCCCGACGTTATCTAACGAGCAGTACTTC
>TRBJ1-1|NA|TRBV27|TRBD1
CASSLFTGAMNTEAFF
TGTGCCAGCAGTTTATTTACAGGGGCCATGAACACTGAAGCTTTCTTT
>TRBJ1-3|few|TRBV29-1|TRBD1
CSVSTGAGNTIYF
TGCAGCGTTTCAACAGGGGCTGGAAACACCATATATTTT
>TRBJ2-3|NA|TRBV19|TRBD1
CASSGGTGRSTDTQYF
TGTGCCAGTAGTGGAGGGACAGGTCGTAGCACAGATACGCAGTATTTT
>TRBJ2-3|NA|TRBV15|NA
CATSSGITDTQYF
TGTGCCACCAGCAGTGGAATCACAGATACGCAGTATTTT
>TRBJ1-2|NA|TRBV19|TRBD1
CASSIVDRGLGGYTF
TGTGCCAGTAGTATAGTTGACAGGGGGCTCGGGGGCTACACCTTC
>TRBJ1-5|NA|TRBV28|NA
CASSLWVSTGSRQPQHF
TGTGCCAGCAGTTTATGGGTCTCCACAGGGAGTCGTCAGCCCCAGCATTTT
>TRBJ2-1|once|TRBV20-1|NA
CSVRDEQFF
TGCAGTGTCAGGGATGAGCAGTTCTTC
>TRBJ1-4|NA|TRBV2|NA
CASSGGPNEKLFF
TGTGCCAGCAGTGGCGGTCCTAATGAAAAACTGTTTTTT
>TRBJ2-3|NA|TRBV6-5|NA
CASSYRGVGTDTQYF
TGTGCCAGCAGTTACAGGGGGGTGGGCACAGATACGCAGTATTTT
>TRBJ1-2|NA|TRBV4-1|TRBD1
CASRPTGSYGYTF
TGCGCCAGCAGACCGACAGGGTCCTATGGCTACACCTTC
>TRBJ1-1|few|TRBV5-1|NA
CASSTWTANTEAFF
TGCGCCAGCAGCACCTGGACAGCAAACACTGAAGCTTTCTTT
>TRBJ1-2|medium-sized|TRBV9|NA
CASSVATSYGYTF
TGTGCCAGCAGCGTAGCCACATCTTATGGCTACACCTTC
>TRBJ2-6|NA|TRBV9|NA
CASSVSGVPSGANVLTF
TGTGCCAGCAGCGTCTCGGGGGTCCCCTCTGGGGCCAACGTCCTGACTTTC
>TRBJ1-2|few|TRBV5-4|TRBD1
CASSRTGTNGYTF
TGTGCCAGCAGCCGGACAGGGACGAATGGCTACACCTTC
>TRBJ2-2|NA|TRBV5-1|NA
CASSFGLNTGELFF
TGCGCCAGCAGCTTTGGGCTCAACACCGGGGAGCTGTTTTTT
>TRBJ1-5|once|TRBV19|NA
CASSIAKGTSNQPQHF
TGTGCCAGTAGTATAGCTAAGGGGACGAGCAATCAGCCCCAGCATTTT
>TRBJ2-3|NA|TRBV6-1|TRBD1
CASRGGTGTDTQYF
TGTGCCAGCAGGGGAGGGACAGGGACAGATACGCAGTATTTT
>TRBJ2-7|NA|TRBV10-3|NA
CAISSGGYEQYF
TGTGCCATCAGTTCCGGGGGATACGAGCAGTACTTC
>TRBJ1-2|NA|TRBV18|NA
CASSPLRTNYGYTF
TGTGCCAGCTCACCACTACGGACTAACTATGGCTACACCTTC
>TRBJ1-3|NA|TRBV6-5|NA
CASSRPGTGNTIYF
TGTGCCAGCAGTCGGCCAGGGACTGGAAACACCATATATTTT
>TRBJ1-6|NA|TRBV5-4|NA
CASSLGASDNSPLHF
TGTGCCAGCAGCTTGGGGGCATCTGACAATTCACCCCTCCACTTT
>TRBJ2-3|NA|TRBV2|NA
CASTQNRDTDTQYF
TGTGCCAGCACTCAAAACAGGGACACAGATACGCAGTATTTT
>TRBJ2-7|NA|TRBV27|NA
CASRSGTTSYEQYF
TGTGCCAGCAGATCAGGGACCACCTCCTACGAGCAGTACTTC